This T cell receptor beta chain was sequenced during a study of somatic mutations in cytotoxic T cells in rheumatoid arthritis. Study-level background: Sorting by flow gave nearly 100% purity for some V beta antibody-stained T-cell populations, including V beta1+ cells sequenced for TCRB.

Some clones are missing from TCRdb's copy, which holds only in-frame ones; the method was immunoSEQ multiplex PCR. The sample contains approximately 20,000 clones, almost 85% of which appear only once. The CDR3 contains 15 residues. CDR1 and CDR2 from the germline V gene are LGHNA and YSLEER. Trimming shortened V by 3 bases and J by 4 bases, and 12 bases separated the two germline ends. Study outcomes and limitations: Between rheumatoid arthritis patients and age-matched healthy controls, CD8+ T-cell clonality showed no significant difference. A single CD8+ clone exceeded 20% of CD8+ cells in about an eighth of the roughly 65 patients.

Comment on this clone: The antigen is not known.

Sequencing was performed on CD8+ T cells sorted from blood. The receptor's source is a woman aged 45 to 65 in good health. The chain links TRBV4-3 to TRBJ2-2; TRBD1 might be the D (6 bases). In DNA form, the CDR3 reads TGCGCCAGCAGCCACACAGGGTTAAGCACCGGGGAGCTGTTTTTT. It is translated as CASSHTGLSTGELFF.